This T cell receptor (beta chain) was identified during a study of control samples from healthy donors and cancer patients. The CDR3 spans 15 residues. Germline CDR1 is LGHDT and CDR2 is YNNKEL (reference sequence). Germline trimming cut 4 bases from V and 4 bases from J; bases unmatched to any gene: 8. In this sample, this clone turned up a few times. Profiled with immunoSEQ multiplex PCR; TCRdb holds only in-frame clones, not every one. The sample holds over 120,000 clones, around 90% seen once. Material: blood. V usage is TRBV3-1 (or the pseudogene TRBV3-2) and J usage is TRBJ2-3; 7 nucleotides line up with TRBD2. This TCR was recovered from a young man in good health. The DNA of the CDR3 is TGTGCCAGCAGCCCCGACTTGGGGGGGGCAGATACGCAGTATTTT. The encoded protein is CASSPDLGGADTQYF.